This T cell receptor beta chain was sequenced during a study of cytomegalovirus exposure and HLA in healthy donors. Notes on the study in general: The sole available immune exposure information was CMV serostatus.

Germline CDR1 is SGHTA and CDR2 is FQGNSA. CDR3 size: 15 residues. Losses at the gene ends were 2 bases for V and 8 bases for J; bases not matched to a gene: 8. To note about this clone: Its antigen is not identified.

Vbeta (60) and Jbeta (13) primers were used in the PCR. Here immunoSEQ multiplex PCR was the method, and the copy in TCRdb shows in-frame clones only, minus some. This repertoire comprises around 80,000 clones; its ten largest clones make up 4% to 5.5%. The chain joins TRBV7-2 to TRBJ2-1; 8 bases are a match to TRBD1. The source of this sequence is a man aged 35 to 55 in good health and CMV-seronegative. Sample: PBMCs. CDR3 loop: CASSLNGQGWDEQFF. The CDR3 coding sequence is TGTGCCAGCAGCTTAAATGGACAGGGCTGGGATGAGCAGTTCTTC. The complete variable domain, with remaining parts taken from reference TRBV7-2 and TRBJ2-1, reads GAGVSQSPSNKVTEKGKDVELRCDPISGHTALYWYRQSLGQGLEFLIYFQGNSAPDKSGLPSDRFSAERTGGSVSTLTIQRTQQEDSAVYLCASSLNGQGWDEQFFGPGTRLTVL.